Listed below are T cell receptor beta chains from one sample, sequenced in a study of CD8+ T cells in alopecia areata. Data came from immunoSEQ multiplex PCR; TCRdb stores just in-frame clones and leaves some out. The profile shows roughly 130,000 clones, 58% of them singletons. Sequenced material: CD4+ T cells sorted from blood, taken at week 0. The receptors originated from a human donor with alopecia areata. Each CDR3 is given with its conserved first and last residue. The D gene is left open where the match is weak. Not all rows give a size; the values are once, few, many and, for expanded clones, a class.

d_call,j_call,clone_size,v_call,cdr3_aa,cdr3_nt
-,TRBJ1-6,-,TRBV27,CASSLIVDSSSYNSPLHF,TGTGCCAGCAGTCTTATCGTGGACAGTAGCTCCTATAATTCACCCCTCCACTTT
TRBD2,TRBJ2-2,few,TRBV30,CAWVGLATLRELFF,TGTGCCTGGGTTGGACTAGCGACTCTCAGGGAGCTGTTTTTT
TRBD1,TRBJ1-1,-,TRBV10-3,CAIRELVHGQVDRQNTEAFF,TGTGCCATCAGGGAGCTTGTCCATGGACAGGTCGACCGCCAGAACACTGAAGCTTTCTTT
-,TRBJ1-4,-,TRBV19,CASTRGTAATNEKLFF,TGTGCCAGTACCCGAGGGACGGCGGCAACTAATGAAAAACTGTTTTTT
TRBD1,TRBJ2-3,-,TRBV6-6,CASSWQGALSTDTQYF,TGTGCCAGCAGTTGGCAGGGGGCCCTTAGCACAGATACGCAGTATTTT
-,TRBJ2-5,-,TRBV6-6,CASSYSRARETQYF,TGTGCCAGCAGTTACTCGCGGGCTAGGGAGACCCAGTACTTC
TRBD2,TRBJ2-5,-,TRBV7-2,CASSLGAGGPETQYF,TGTGCCAGCAGCTTAGGAGCGGGGGGGCCGGAGACCCAGTACTTC
-,TRBJ2-5,-,TRBV19,CASSPRDTQETQYF,TGTGCCAGTAGTCCCCGGGACACTCAAGAGACCCAGTACTTC
-,TRBJ2-3,-,TRBV7-8,CASSLVLTSSTDTQYF,TGTGCCAGCAGCTTAGTATTAACTAGCTCCACAGATACGCAGTATTTT
-,TRBJ1-2,-,TRBV20-1,CSATTDYGYTF,TGCAGTGCTACAACCGACTATGGCTACACCTTC
-,TRBJ1-6,-,TRBV2,CASDVYNSPLHF,TGTGCCAGTGACGTGTATAATTCACCCCTCCACTTT
-,TRBJ2-2,-,TRBV5-1,CASSLVSTGELFF,TGCGCCAGCAGCTTGGTGAGCACCGGGGAGCTGTTTTTT
TRBD1,TRBJ2-7,-,TRBV5-1,CASSAGTVLSYEQYF,TGCGCCAGCAGCGCTGGGACAGTACTATCCTACGAGCAGTACTTC
-,TRBJ1-4,-,TRBV18,CASSPGTNNEKLFF,TGTGCCAGCTCACCAGGGACAAATAATGAAAAACTGTTTTTT
TRBD1,TRBJ1-3,-,TRBV4-2,CASSQEDRGNTIYF,TGTGCCAGCAGCCAAGAGGACAGGGGAAACACCATATATTTT
-,TRBJ2-2,few,TRBV7-2,CASSLGGLGTGELFF,TGTGCCAGCAGCTTGGGGGGGCTCGGCACCGGGGAGCTGTTTTTT
-,TRBJ2-5,few,TRBV21-1,CASIYRLQETQYF,TGTGCCAGCATCTACAGGCTTCAAGAGACCCAGTACTTC
TRBD1,TRBJ1-4,-,TRBV4-1,CASSQDGQGNEKLFF,TGCGCCAGCAGCCAAGATGGACAGGGGAATGAAAAACTGTTTTTT
TRBD1,TRBJ2-2,-,TRBV5-1,CASRLQTGGSGELFF,TGCGCCAGCCGTCTTCAAACAGGGGGCTCCGGGGAGCTGTTTTTT
TRBD1,TRBJ2-3,-,TRBV27,CASSGNSGTGRTDTQYF,TGTGCCAGCAGTGGAAACTCCGGGACAGGGCGCACAGATACGCAGTATTTT
-,TRBJ2-7,-,TRBV7-2,CASSLNQGEQYF,TGTGCCAGCAGCTTAAATCAGGGCGAGCAGTACTTC
-,TRBJ2-1,-,TRBV7-9,CASSLSGYNEQFF,TGTGCCAGCAGCTTATCCGGATACAATGAGCAGTTCTTC
-,TRBJ1-5,-,TRBV7-2,CASSQGPGDQPQHF,TGTGCCAGCAGCCAAGGCCCCGGAGACCAGCCCCAGCATTTT
-,TRBJ1-1,-,TRBV30,CAWIEHRAFF,TGTGCCTGGATCGAGCATCGAGCTTTCTTT
-,TRBJ2-5,-,TRBV29-1,CSVVGAGEQETQYF,TGCAGCGTTGTCGGGGCCGGAGAGCAAGAGACCCAGTACTTC
TRBD1,TRBJ1-1,-,TRBV9,CASSVGQGADEAFF,TGTGCCAGCAGCGTAGGGCAGGGGGCTGATGAAGCTTTCTTT
-,TRBJ2-7,-,TRBV29-1,CSVCPGPGTYEQYF,TGCAGCGTTTGCCCGGGACCGGGAACCTACGAGCAGTACTTC
TRBD1,TRBJ1-1,once,TRBV7-2,CASSLEQGFTEAFF,TGTGCCAGCAGCTTAGAACAGGGGTTCACTGAAGCTTTCTTT
-,TRBJ2-3,-,TRBV19,CASSDPGFGRGSPDTQYF,TGTGCCAGTAGTGACCCCGGTTTCGGCAGGGGAAGCCCAGATACGCAGTATTTT
TRBD1,TRBJ2-6,few,TRBV4-2,CASSHGQGGSGANVLTF,TGTGCCAGCAGCCACGGACAGGGGGGGTCTGGGGCCAACGTCCTGACTTTC
-,TRBJ2-5,-,TRBV30,CAWSVKGTAAQYF,TGTGCCTGGAGTGTAAAAGGGACTGCGGCCCAGTACTTC
TRBD1,TRBJ1-6,-,TRBV4-2,CASSLLGQGDDSPLHF,TGTGCCAGCAGCCTCTTAGGACAGGGGGACGATTCACCCCTCCACTTT
-,TRBJ2-7,once,TRBV5-1,CASSLVFGEQYF,TGCGCCAGCAGCTTGGTGTTTGGCGAGCAGTACTTC
-,TRBJ2-1,-,TRBV5-4,CASSLAPGTPRNEQFF,TGTGCCAGCAGCTTGGCCCCAGGGACCCCTCGCAATGAGCAGTTCTTC
TRBD2,TRBJ2-1,-,TRBV7-3,CASSLAGGTYNEQFF,TGTGCCAGCAGCTTAGCGGGGGGGACCTACAATGAGCAGTTCTTC
-,TRBJ1-2,-,TRBV5-4,CASSSKTGFYGYTF,TGTGCCAGCAGCTCCAAAACTGGTTTCTATGGCTACACCTTC
-,TRBJ2-1,-,TRBV5-4,CASSLARENEQFF,TGTGCCAGCAGCTTGGCCCGTGAAAATGAGCAGTTCTTC
-,TRBJ1-1,-,TRBV18,CASSPGEAMNTEAFF,TGTGCCAGCTCACCAGGGGAGGCAATGAACACTGAAGCTTTCTTT
TRBD2,TRBJ2-1,few,TRBV5-1,CASSLMAGGPGNEQFF,TGCGCCAGCAGCTTGATGGCGGGGGGGCCCGGCAATGAGCAGTTCTTC
TRBD1,TRBJ2-1,few,TRBV4-3,CASSQGDRAYNEQFF,TGCGCCAGCAGCCAAGGGGACAGGGCCTACAATGAGCAGTTCTTC
-,TRBJ2-5,few,TRBV6-5,CASSYSGRETQYF,TGTGCCAGCAGTTACTCGGGTAGGGAGACCCAGTACTTC
TRBD1,TRBJ1-5,-,TRBV5-1,CASSLGTGSNQPQHF,TGCGCCAGCAGCTTAGGGACAGGGTCCAATCAGCCCCAGCATTTT
TRBD1,TRBJ1-5,-,TRBV7-8,CASSGGTGVEPQHF,TGTGCCAGCAGTGGCGGGACAGGGGTTGAGCCCCAGCATTTT
-,TRBJ2-1,-,TRBV28,CASSTSSGPKYNEQFF,TGTGCCAGCAGTACTAGTTCTGGCCCGAAATACAATGAGCAGTTCTTC
-,TRBJ2-5,few,TRBV4-1,CASSQIDSGQETQYF,TGCGCCAGCAGCCAGATCGATTCGGGACAAGAGACCCAGTACTTC
-,TRBJ2-5,-,TRBV5-1,CASSRLISGGETQYF,TGCGCCAGCTCCCGTCTTATCTCGGGCGGCGAGACCCAGTACTTC
-,TRBJ1-6,-,TRBV19,CASSFLRDSPLHF,TGTGCCAGTAGTTTTCTCAGGGATTCACCCCTCCACTTT
-,TRBJ2-5,few,TRBV9,CASSVTQGGETQYF,TGTGCCAGCAGCGTAACCCAGGGGGGAGAGACCCAGTACTTC